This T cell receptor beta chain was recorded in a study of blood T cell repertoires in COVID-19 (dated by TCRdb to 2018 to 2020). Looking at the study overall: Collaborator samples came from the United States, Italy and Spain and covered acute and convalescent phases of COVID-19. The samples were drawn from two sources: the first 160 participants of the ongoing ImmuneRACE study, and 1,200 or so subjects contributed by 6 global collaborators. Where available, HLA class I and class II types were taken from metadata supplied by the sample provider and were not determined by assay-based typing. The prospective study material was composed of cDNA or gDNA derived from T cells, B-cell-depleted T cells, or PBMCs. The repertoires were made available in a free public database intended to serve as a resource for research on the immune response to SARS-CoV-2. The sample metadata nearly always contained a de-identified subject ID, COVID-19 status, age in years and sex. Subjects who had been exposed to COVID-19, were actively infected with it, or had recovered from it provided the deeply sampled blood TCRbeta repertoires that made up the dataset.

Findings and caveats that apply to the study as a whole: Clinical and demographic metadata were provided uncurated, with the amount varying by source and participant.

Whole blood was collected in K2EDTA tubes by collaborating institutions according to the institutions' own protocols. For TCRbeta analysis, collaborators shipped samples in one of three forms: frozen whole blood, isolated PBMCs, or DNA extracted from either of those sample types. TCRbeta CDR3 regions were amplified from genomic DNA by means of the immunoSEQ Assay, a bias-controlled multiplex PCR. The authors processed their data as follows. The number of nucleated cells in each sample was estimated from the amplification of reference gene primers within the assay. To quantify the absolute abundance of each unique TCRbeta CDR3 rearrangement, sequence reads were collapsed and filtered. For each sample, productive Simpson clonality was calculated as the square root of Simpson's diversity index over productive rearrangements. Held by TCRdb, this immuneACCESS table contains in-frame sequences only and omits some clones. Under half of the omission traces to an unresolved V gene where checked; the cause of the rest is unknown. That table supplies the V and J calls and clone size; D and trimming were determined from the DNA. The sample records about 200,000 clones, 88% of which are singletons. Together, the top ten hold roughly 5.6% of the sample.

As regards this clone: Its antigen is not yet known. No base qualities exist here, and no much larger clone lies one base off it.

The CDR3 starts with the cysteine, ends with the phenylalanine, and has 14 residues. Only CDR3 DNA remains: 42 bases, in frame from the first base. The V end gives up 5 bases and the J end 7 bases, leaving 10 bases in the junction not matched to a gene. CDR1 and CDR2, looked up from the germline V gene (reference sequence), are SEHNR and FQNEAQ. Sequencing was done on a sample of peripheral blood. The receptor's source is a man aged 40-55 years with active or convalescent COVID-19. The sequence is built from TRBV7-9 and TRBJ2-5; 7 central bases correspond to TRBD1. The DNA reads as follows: TGTGCCAGCAGCAGAAGCGGACAGGTGGGGACCCAGTACTTC. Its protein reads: CASSRSGQVGTQYF.